This T cell receptor (beta chain) is drawn from a study of blood T cell repertoires in COVID-19. This table comes from immunoSEQ multiplex PCR, and its TCRdb copy is limited to in-frame clones, with some not included. Altogether 270,000 or so clones are present, roughly nine tenths being singletons, with the ten largest covering about 12%. Unmatched junction bases numbered 8, after V lost 6 bases and J lost 0 bases. This CDR3 comprises 16 residues. Germline CDR1 is LGHNA and CDR2 is YNFKEQ. The clonotype originates from a woman in her thirties with COVID-19, enrolled during active disease. The chain couples TRBV4-2 to TRBJ2-5, with TRBD2 matching 9 bases. The sample was peripheral blood. As DNA, the CDR3 is TGTGCCAGCAGTGATGTAAGCGGGGGGTACCAAGAGACCCAGTACTTC. Translated: CASSDVSGGYQETQYF.